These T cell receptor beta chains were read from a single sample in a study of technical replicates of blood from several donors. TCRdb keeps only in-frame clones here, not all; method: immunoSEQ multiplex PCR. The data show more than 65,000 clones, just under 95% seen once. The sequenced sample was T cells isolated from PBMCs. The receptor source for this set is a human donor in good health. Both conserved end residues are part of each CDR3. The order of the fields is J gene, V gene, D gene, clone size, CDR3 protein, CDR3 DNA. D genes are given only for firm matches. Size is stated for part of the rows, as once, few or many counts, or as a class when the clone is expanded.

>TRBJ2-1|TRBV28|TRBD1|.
CATNLWDRHYNEQFF
TGTGCCACCAATTTGTGGGACAGACACTACAATGAGCAGTTCTTC
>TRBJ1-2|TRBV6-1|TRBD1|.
CASRWTGGVYGYTF
TGTGCCAGCAGATGGACAGGGGGGGTCTATGGCTACACCTTC
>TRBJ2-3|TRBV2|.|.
CASTLGTTDTQYF
TGTGCCAGCACCTTAGGGACTACAGATACGCAGTATTTT
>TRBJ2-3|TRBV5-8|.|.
CASSLAGVPTDTQYF
TGTGCCAGCAGCTTGGCCGGTGTCCCCACAGATACGCAGTATTTT
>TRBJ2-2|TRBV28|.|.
CASSFEEPNTGELFF
TGTGCCAGCAGTTTTGAGGAACCGAACACCGGGGAGCTGTTTTTT
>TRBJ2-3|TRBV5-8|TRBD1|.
CASSSRGRVTDTQYF
TGTGCCAGCAGCTCAAGGGGGCGCGTCACAGATACGCAGTATTTT
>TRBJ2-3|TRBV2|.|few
CASSYSYTDTQYF
TGTGCCAGCAGTTACAGTTACACAGATACGCAGTATTTT
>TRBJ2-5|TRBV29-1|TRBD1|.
CSVGRGSGETQYF
TGCAGCGTTGGCAGGGGGAGCGGTGAGACCCAGTACTTC
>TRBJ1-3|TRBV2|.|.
CASSDDRSGNTIYF
TGTGCCAGCAGCGACGACAGGAGTGGAAACACCATATATTTT
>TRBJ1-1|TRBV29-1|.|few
CSVYRDNTEAFF
TGCAGCGTTTACAGGGATAACACTGAAGCTTTCTTT
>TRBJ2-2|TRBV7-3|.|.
CASSLGGAASGELFF
TGTGCCAGCAGCTTAGGGGGGGCGGCGTCCGGGGAGCTGTTTTTT
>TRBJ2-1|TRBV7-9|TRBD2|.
CASSRWSGSQDEQFF
TGTGCCAGCAGCCGTTGGAGCGGGAGTCAGGATGAGCAGTTCTTC
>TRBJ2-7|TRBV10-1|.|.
CASSGAGQSKDEQYF
TGCGCCAGCAGTGGCGCGGGGCAGTCAAAAGACGAGCAGTACTTC
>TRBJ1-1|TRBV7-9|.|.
CASSFNRGLNTEAFF
TGTGCCAGCAGCTTCAATAGGGGGTTGAACACTGAAGCTTTCTTT
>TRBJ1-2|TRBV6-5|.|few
CASSYSNRPNYGYTF
TGTGCCAGCAGTTACTCCAACAGGCCAAACTATGGCTACACCTTC
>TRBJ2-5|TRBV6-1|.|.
CASSPPGFWKETQYF
TGTGCCAGCAGCCCCCCGGGGTTCTGGAAAGAGACCCAGTACTTC
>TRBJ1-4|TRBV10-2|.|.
CASRREGGTNEKLFF
TGCGCCAGCAGGCGAGAGGGAGGTACTAATGAAAAACTGTTTTTT
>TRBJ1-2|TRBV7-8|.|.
CASSLGGDTYGYTF
TGTGCCAGCAGCTTAGGAGGGGACACCTATGGCTACACCTTC
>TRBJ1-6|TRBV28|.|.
CATIRNDRRHSPLHF
TGTGCCACCATACGGAATGACAGGAGGCACTCACCCCTCCACTTT
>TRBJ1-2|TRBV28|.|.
CASSHSARVDGYTF
TGTGCCAGCAGTCACTCGGCCAGGGTGGATGGCTACACCTTC
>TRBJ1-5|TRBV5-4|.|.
CASSLGAGSGNQPQHF
TGTGCCAGCAGCTTGGGAGCGGGGTCAGGTAATCAGCCCCAGCATTTT
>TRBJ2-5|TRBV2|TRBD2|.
CASRSGGANQETQYF
TGTGCCAGCAGGAGCGGGGGGGCAAACCAAGAGACCCAGTACTTC